This entry is about one T cell receptor (beta chain). The record originates from a study of blood T cell repertoires in COVID-19. Whole-study context: Acute-phase and convalescent COVID-19 samples originated in the United States, Italy and Spain. T cells, B-cell-depleted T cells, or PBMCs supplied cDNA or gDNA.

Source study methods: Scientists estimated how many nucleated cells there were by amplifying reference gene primers. Some clones are missing from TCRdb's copy, which holds only in-frame ones; the method was immunoSEQ multiplex PCR. V and J calls and clone size are those listed in that table; D and trimming were worked out from the DNA. The table shows some 120,000 clones, with over 75% occurring only once. The CDR3 extends over 18 amino acids. The trim removed 7 bases at V and 0 bases at J, leaving 9 bases unmatched. Germline V gene sequence: CDR1 WSHSY, CDR2 SAAADI. The sample was peripheral blood. The chain links TRBV10-2 to TRBJ2-1; 13 bases map to TRBD2. The clonotype was recovered from a human donor with active COVID-19. The donor label of this sample is uncertain. In DNA, the CDR3 is TGCGCCAGCATGACGGGACTAGCGGGGCGTAGCTCCTACAATGAGCAGTTCTTC. This codes for CASMTGLAGRSSYNEQFF.